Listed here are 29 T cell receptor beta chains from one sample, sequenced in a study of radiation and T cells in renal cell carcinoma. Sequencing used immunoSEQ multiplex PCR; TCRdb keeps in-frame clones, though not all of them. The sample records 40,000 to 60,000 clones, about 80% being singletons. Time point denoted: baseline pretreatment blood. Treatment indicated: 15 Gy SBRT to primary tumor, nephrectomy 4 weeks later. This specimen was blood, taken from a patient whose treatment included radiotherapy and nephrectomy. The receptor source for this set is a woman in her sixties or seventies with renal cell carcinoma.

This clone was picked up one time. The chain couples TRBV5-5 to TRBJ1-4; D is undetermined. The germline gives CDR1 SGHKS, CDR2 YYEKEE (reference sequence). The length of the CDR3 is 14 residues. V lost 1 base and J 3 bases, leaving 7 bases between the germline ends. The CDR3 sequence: CASSLRVANEKLFF. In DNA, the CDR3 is TGTGCCAGCAGCTTGCGGGTGGCTAATGAAAAACTGTTTTTT.

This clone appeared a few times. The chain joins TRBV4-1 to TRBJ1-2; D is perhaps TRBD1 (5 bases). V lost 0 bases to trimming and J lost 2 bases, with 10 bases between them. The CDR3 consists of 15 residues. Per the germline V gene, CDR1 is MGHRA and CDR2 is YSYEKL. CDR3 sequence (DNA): TGCGCCAGCAGCCAAGAAGAGGGGAGGAACTATGGCTACACCTTC. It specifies CASSQEEGRNYGYTF.

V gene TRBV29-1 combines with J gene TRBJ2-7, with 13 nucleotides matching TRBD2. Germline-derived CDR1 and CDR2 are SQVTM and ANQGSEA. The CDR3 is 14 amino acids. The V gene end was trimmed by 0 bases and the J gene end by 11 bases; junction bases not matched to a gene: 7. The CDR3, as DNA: TGCAGCGTTGAAGATATACTAGCGGGAGGGCTTGAGTACTTC. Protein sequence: CSVEDILAGGLEYF.

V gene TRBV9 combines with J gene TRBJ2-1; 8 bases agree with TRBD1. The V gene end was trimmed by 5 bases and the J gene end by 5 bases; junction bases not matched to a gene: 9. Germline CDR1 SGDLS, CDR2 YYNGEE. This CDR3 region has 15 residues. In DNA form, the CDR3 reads TGTGCCAGCAGTCCCTCCGGGACAGGACACAATGAGCAGTTCTTC. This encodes CASSPSGTGHNEQFF.

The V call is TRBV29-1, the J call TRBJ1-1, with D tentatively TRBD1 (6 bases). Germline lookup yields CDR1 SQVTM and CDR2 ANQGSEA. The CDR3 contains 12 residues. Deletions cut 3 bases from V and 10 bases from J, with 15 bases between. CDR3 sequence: CSVDPTGRGAFF. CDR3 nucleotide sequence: TGCAGCGTTGACCCAACAGGGAGGGGAGCTTTCTTT.

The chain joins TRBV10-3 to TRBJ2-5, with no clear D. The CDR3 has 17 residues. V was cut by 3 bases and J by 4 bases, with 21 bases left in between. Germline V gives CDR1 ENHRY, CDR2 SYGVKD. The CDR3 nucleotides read TGTGCCATCAGTGAAGGGCGAGGACCTCGACTCCCAGAGACCCAGTACTTC. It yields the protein CAISEGRGPRLPETQYF.

CDR3 in amino acids: CASSLGLTRPDTQYF. The CDR3 region has the DNA TGTGCCAGCAGCTTAGGCCTAACCCGCCCAGATACGCAGTATTTT. This chain connects TRBV7-2 to TRBJ2-3, with D hard to call. The CDR3 is 15 residues long. Trimming cost V 1 base and J 4 bases, with 12 bases left between them. Germline V lookup: CDR1 SGHTA, CDR2 FQGNSA.

The CDR3 nucleotides read TGTGCCAGCAGCTCACCGGACGGGACGGGGAGAGCTTTCTTT. Residues: CASSSPDGTGRAFF. V and J are TRBV5-5 and TRBJ1-1, with D possibly being TRBD1 (5 bases). This CDR3 is built from 14 residues. CDR1 SGHKS and CDR2 YYEKEE come from the germline V gene (reference sequence). Between the trimmed V and J ends, which lost 3 bases and 10 bases, there was a span of 19 bases.

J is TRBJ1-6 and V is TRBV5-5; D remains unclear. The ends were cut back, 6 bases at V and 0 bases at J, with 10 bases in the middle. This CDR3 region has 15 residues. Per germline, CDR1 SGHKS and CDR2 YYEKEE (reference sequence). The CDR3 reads CASKPPGSYNSPLHF. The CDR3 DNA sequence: TGTGCCAGCAAGCCCCCAGGCTCCTATAATTCACCCCTCCACTTT.

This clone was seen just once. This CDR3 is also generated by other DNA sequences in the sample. CDR3 region: CASSLGGDSPLHF. In DNA, the CDR3 is TGCGCCAGCAGCTTGGGGGGGGATTCACCCCTCCACTTT. The chain recombines TRBV5-1 with TRBJ1-6; a weak D match, TRBD1 (5 bases). CDR1 is SGHRS, CDR2 YFSETQ, per germline. The CDR3 totals 13 residues. V dropped 0 bases and J dropped 8 bases, with 6 bases sitting between them.

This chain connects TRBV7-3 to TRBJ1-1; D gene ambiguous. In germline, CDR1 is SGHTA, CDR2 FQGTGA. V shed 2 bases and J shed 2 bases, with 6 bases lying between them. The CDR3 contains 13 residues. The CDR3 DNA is TGTGCCAGCAGCTTATCAGTTAACACTGAAGCTTTCTTT. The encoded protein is CASSLSVNTEAFF.

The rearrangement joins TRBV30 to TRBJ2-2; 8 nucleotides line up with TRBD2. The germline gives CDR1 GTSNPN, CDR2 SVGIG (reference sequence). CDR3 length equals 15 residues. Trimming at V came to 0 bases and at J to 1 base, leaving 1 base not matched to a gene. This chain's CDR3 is CAWSVLAGNTGELFF. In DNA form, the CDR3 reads TGTGCCTGGAGTGTGCTAGCGGGGAACACCGGGGAGCTGTTTTTT.

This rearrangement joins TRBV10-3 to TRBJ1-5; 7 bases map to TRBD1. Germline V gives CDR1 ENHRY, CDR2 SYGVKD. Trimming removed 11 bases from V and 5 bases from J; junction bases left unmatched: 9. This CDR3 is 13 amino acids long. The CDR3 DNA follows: TGTGCCGCCGCGACAGGGAAAGATCAGCCCCAGCATTTT. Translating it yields CAAATGKDQPQHF.

CDR3 in DNA: TGTGCCAGCAGACTACTAGCGGGTGTCACCACCGAGCAGTACTTC. Encoded protein: CASRLLAGVTTEQYF. This chain joins TRBV2 and TRBJ2-7; 9 bases match TRBD2. The length of the CDR3 is 15 residues. V was pared by 6 bases and J by 6 bases, with 12 bases of the junction left unmatched. Per germline, CDR1 SNHLY and CDR2 FYNNEI.

Here the CDR3 reads CASSFRQVGQPQHF. In DNA form, the CDR3 reads TGTGCCAGCAGCTTTCGACAGGTAGGGCAGCCCCAGCATTTT. This sequence joins TRBV5-6 and TRBJ1-5; TRBD1 is a possible D gene (6 bases). V was cut by 2 bases and J by 7 bases, with 13 bases left in between. Germline values: CDR1 SGHDT, CDR2 YYEEEE. This CDR3 is 14 amino acids long. Full variable domain (rest looked up from reference TRBV5-6 and TRBJ1-5): DAGVTQSPTHLIKTRGQQVTLRCSPKSGHDTVSWYQQALGQGPQFIFQYYEEEERQRGNFPDRFSGHQFPNYSSELNVNALLLGDSALYLCASSFRQVGQPQHFGDGTRLSIL.

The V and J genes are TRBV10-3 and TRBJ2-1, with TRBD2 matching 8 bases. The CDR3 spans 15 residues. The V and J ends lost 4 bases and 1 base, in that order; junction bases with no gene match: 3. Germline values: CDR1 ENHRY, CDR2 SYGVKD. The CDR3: CAISVGLGSYNEQFF. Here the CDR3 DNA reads TGTGCCATCAGTGTGGGACTAGGGTCCTACAATGAGCAGTTCTTC.

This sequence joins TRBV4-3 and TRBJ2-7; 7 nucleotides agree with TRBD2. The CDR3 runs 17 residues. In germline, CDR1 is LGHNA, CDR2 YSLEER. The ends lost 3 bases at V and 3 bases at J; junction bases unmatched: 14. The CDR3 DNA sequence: TGCGCCAGCAGCCAGGGCTCCCGGACTAGTACGATCTACGAGCAGTACTTC. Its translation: CASSQGSRTSTIYEQYF.

The CDR3 sequence: CSAPRGETQYF. CDR3 in DNA: TGCAGTGCCCCTAGGGGGGAGACCCAGTACTTC. This chain links TRBV20-1 with TRBJ2-5, with D perhaps matching TRBD1 (6 bases). The germline V gene has CDR1 DFQATT and CDR2 SNEGSKA (reference sequence). Trimming pared 6 bases from V and 5 bases from J, leaving 10 bases between. This CDR3 comprises 11 residues.

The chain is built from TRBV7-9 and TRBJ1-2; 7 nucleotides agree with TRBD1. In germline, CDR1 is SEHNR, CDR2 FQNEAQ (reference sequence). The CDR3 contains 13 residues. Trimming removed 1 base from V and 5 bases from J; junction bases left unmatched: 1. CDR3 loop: CASSLGQGYGYTF. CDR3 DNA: TGTGCCAGCAGCTTAGGACAGGGTTATGGCTACACCTTC. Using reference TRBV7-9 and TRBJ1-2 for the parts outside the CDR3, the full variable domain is DTGVSQNPRHKITKRGQNVTFRCDPISEHNRLYWYRQTLGQGPEFLTYFQNEAQLEKSRLLSDRFSAERPKGSFSTLEIQRTEQGDSAMYLCASSLGQGYGYTFGSGTRLTVV.

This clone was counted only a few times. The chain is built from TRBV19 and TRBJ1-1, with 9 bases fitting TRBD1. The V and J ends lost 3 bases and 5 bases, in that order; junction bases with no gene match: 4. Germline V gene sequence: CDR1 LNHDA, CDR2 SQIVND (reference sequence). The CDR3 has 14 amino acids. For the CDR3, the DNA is TGTGCCAGTAGTATTGGGACAGGGCGGACTGAAGCTTTCTTT. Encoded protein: CASSIGTGRTEAFF.

CDR3: CASSFRTVESQETQYF. As DNA, the CDR3 is TGTGCCAGCAGCTTCAGGACTGTCGAGAGCCAAGAGACCCAGTACTTC. The chain combines TRBV5-4 with TRBJ2-5; D possibly corresponds to TRBD2 (5 bases). The CDR3 runs to 16 residues. Per germline, CDR1 SGHNT and CDR2 YYREEE (reference sequence). V shed 2 bases and J shed 1 base, with 15 bases lying between them.

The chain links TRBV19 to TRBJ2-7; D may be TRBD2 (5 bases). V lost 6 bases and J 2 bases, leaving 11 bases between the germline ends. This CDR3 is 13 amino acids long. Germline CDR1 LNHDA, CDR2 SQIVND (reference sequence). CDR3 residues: CASSGGRTYEQYF. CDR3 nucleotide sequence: TGTGCCAGTAGCGGAGGACGGACCTACGAGCAGTACTTC. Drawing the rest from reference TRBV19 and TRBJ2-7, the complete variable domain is DGGITQSPKYLFRKEGQNVTLSCEQNLNHDAMYWYRQDPGQGLRLIYYSQIVNDFQKGDIAEGYSVSREKKESFPLTVTSAQKNPTAFYLCASSGGRTYEQYFGPGTRLTVT.

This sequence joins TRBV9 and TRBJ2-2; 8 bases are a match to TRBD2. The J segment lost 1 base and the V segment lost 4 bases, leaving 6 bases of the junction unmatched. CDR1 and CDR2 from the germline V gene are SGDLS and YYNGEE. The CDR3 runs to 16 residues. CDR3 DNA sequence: TGTGCCAGCAGCATCCCGGGACTAGGGAACACCGGGGAGCTGTTTTTT. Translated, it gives CASSIPGLGNTGELFF.

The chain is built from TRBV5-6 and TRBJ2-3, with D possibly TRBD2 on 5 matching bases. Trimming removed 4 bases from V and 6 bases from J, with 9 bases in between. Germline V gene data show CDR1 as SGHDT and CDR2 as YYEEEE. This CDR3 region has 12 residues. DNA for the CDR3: TGTGCCAGCAGCCAGGACTTCGATACGCAGTATTTT. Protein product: CASSQDFDTQYF.

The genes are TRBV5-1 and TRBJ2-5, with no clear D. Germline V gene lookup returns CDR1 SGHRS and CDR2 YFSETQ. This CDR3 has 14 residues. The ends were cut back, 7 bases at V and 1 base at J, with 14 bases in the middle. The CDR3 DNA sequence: TGCGCCAGCTCCCGGCTAAGGGCCCAAGAGACCCAGTACTTC. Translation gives CASSRLRAQETQYF.

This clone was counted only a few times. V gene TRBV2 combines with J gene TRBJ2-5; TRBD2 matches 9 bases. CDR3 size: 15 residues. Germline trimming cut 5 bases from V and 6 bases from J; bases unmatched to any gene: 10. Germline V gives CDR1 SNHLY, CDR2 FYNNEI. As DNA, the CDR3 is TGTGCCAGCAGTTCAAGTAGCGGGGGCGGGAAGACCCAGTACTTC. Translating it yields CASSSSSGGGKTQYF.

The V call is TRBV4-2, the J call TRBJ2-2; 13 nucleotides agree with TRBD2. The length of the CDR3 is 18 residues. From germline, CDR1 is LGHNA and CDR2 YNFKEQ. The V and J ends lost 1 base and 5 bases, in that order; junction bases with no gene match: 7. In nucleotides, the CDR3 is TGTGCCAGCAGCCAAGGGACTAGCGGGAGCTTTTGGACCGGGGAGCTGTTTTTT. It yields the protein CASSQGTSGSFWTGELFF.

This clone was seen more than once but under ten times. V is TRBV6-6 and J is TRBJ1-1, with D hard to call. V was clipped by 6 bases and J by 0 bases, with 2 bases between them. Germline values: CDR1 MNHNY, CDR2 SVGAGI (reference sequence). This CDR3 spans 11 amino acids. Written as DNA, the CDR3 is TGTGCCAGCAGGATGAACACTGAAGCTTTCTTT. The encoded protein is CASRMNTEAFF.

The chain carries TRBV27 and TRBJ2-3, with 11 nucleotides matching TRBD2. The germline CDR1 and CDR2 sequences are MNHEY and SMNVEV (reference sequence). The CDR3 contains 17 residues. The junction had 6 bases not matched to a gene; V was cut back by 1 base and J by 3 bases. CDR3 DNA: TGTGCCAGCAGTTTATTGTCTAGCGGGAGGCGGACAGATACGCAGTATTTT. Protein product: CASSLLSSGRRTDTQYF.